Sequencing of this T cell receptor beta chain was carried out in a study of blood T cell repertoires in COVID-19 (dated by TCRdb to 2020 to 2022). Regarding the research as a whole: The collaborator samples originated in the United States, Italy and Spain and spanned the acute and convalescent phases of COVID-19. The sample metadata nearly always contained a de-identified subject ID, COVID-19 status, age in years and sex. Where available, HLA class I and class II types were taken from metadata supplied by the sample provider and were not determined by assay-based typing. The repertoires were released in a freely available public database intended as a resource for research on the immune response to SARS-CoV-2. Deeply sampled blood TCRbeta repertoires from subjects exposed to, actively infected with, or recovered from COVID-19 were included in the dataset. Samples were obtained from the ongoing ImmuneRACE study (first 160 participants) and from approximately 1,200 subjects provided by 6 global collaborators. The prospective study material was composed of cDNA or gDNA derived from T cells, B-cell-depleted T cells, or PBMCs.

TCRbeta CDR3 regions were amplified from genomic DNA using the immunoSEQ Assay, a bias-controlled multiplex PCR. As for how the authors treated the data: The number of nucleated cells in each sample was estimated by amplification of reference gene primers within the assay. To quantify the absolute abundance of each unique TCRbeta CDR3 rearrangement, sequence reads were collapsed and filtered. Productive Simpson clonality was computed per sample as the square root of Simpson's diversity index over productive rearrangements. The table comes from immuneACCESS by way of TCRdb, which keeps in-frame sequences with V and J called. Part of the clones is missing from these tables; in studies checked, under half for an unresolved V gene and the rest for unknown reasons. V and J calls and clone size are those listed in that table; D and trimming were worked out from the DNA. The sample includes some 120,000 clones, with 85% to 90% observed a single time. In total, the top ten clones hold 3.5% to 5% of the sample.

Findings and caveats that apply to the study as a whole: How much clinical and demographic metadata was included differed by source and by participant, and the metadata was provided uncurated.

Whole blood was collected in K2EDTA tubes by collaborating institutions according to the institutions' own protocols. For TCRbeta analysis, collaborator samples were shipped as frozen whole blood, as isolated PBMCs, or as DNA extracted from either sample type. From a lookup of the germline V gene, CDR1 and CDR2 are SGHNT and YENEEA. V sheds 5 bases and J sheds 7 bases, leaving 23 bases between their ends. Spanning cysteine to phenylalanine, the CDR3 consists of 17 amino acids. Here the CDR3 DNA is all that survives: 51 bases in frame from base 1. This clone was counted once. Its specific antigen is unknown. No per-base quality is available; no much larger clone lies one base away.

The receptor's source is a human donor in a cohort sampled during active COVID-19. Sequenced: peripheral blood. The V gene is TRBV11-3 and the J gene is TRBJ2-2; the best D guess is TRBD2, with 6 bases matching. At the DNA level, the sequence is TGTGCCAGCAGCCTCCCCCCGGGGGTTATCGGGAACGGGGAGCTGTTTTTT. This translates into CASSLPPGVIGNGELFF.